Below, 20 T cell receptor beta chains from the same sample are listed, as sequenced in a study of CD8+ T cells in alopecia areata. RNA was isolated and reverse transcribed to cDNA, the sequencing template. Some clones are missing from TCRdb's copy, which holds only in-frame ones; the method was immunoSEQ multiplex PCR. The top ten hold about an eighth of the sample, which has fewer than 200,000 clones, around 71% seen once. The sample here was CD8+ T cells sorted from blood, taken at week 0. These receptors came from a human donor with alopecia areata.

The chain recombines TRBV25-1 with TRBJ1-2, with no clear D. V lost 0 bases and J lost 8, with 16 bases in between. CDR1 is MGHDK, CDR2 SYGVNS, per germline. This CDR3 comprises 15 residues. The CDR3 DNA follows: TGTGCCAGCAGTGAATACGTAAACGAAGTGGCCGGCTACACCTTC. It specifies CASSEYVNEVAGYTF.

This clone showed up just a few times. The CDR3 protein is CASSWGSGSSGANVLTF. The CDR3 DNA is TGTGCCAGCAGTTGGGGTAGCGGCAGCTCTGGGGCCAACGTCCTGACTTTC. The rearrangement uses TRBV27 and TRBJ2-6; tentatively, D is TRBD2 (6 bases). The CDR3 runs 17 residues. Per germline, CDR1 MNHEY and CDR2 SMNVEV (reference sequence). V lost 4 bases and J 0 bases, leaving 13 bases between the germline ends.

V and J are TRBV23-1 and TRBJ2-5, with TRBD1 matching 7 bases. TRBV23-1 is an ORF, with its function uncertain. The CDR3 loop spans 16 amino acids. V was pared by 3 bases and J by 0 bases, with 7 bases of the junction left unmatched. As DNA, the CDR3 is TGCGCCAGCAGTCAGGGCCGGGACAGCGACCAAGAGACCCAGTACTTC. Protein product: CASSQGRDSDQETQYF.

The rearrangement uses TRBV7-9 and TRBJ2-2; D is tentatively TRBD1 or TRBD2 (6 bases each). The V end lost 5 bases, the J end lost 6 bases, and 10 bases lay between the germline ends. The V gene's germline CDR1 is SEHNR and CDR2 FQNEAQ (reference sequence). The CDR3 has 13 residues. CDR3 in amino acids: CASSGGGPGELFF. DNA of the CDR3: TGTGCCAGCAGCGGAGGGGGTCCCGGGGAGCTGTTTTTT.

Written as DNA, the CDR3 is TGTGCCAGCAGTTTGGACAGGGCCGAGCAGTACTTC. Its translation is CASSLDRAEQYF. The chain couples TRBV28 to TRBJ2-7; 8 nucleotides match TRBD1. J gave up 6 bases and V 3 bases, and 1 base lay outside the gene matches. Germline loops: CDR1 MDHEN, CDR2 SYDVKM. This CDR3 region has 12 residues. The variable domain in full, completed from reference TRBV28 and TRBJ2-7, reads DVKVTQSSRYLVKRTGEKVFLECVQDMDHENMFWYRQDPGLGLRLIYFSYDVKMKEKGDIPEGYSVSREKKERFSLILESASTNQTSMYLCASSLDRAEQYFGPGTRLTVT.

The chain couples TRBV21-1 to TRBJ1-1; the tabulated D call, TRBD1, remains unverified against the DNA. TRBV21-1 is recorded as a pseudogene. CDR3 length equals 14 residues. CDR3 region: CASKGQTTYTEAFF. The CDR3 DNA is TGTGCCAGCAAGGGACAGACCACCTATACTGAAGCTTTCTTT.

The chain is built from TRBV19 and TRBJ2-2; a weak D match, TRBD1 (6 bases). This CDR3 spans 18 amino acids. The V end was cut by 1 base, the J end by 4 bases, with 19 bases between. The germline gives CDR1 LNHDA, CDR2 SQIVND (reference sequence). The CDR3 region has the DNA TGTGCCAGTAGTATAGTCGTACCCACAGGGAAACCCACCGGGGAGCTGTTTTTT. Residues: CASSIVVPTGKPTGELFF.

The CDR3 bases are TGTGCCAGCAGCCCCCTGCGGCGTGGGGTAGGCATGAACACTGAAGCTTTCTTT. Its translation: CASSPLRRGVGMNTEAFF. The J gene is TRBJ1-1, the V gene TRBV5-6; D gene uncertain. Germline CDR1 reads SGHDT; CDR2 reads YYEEEE. CDR3 length: 18 amino acids. V gave up 4 bases and J gave up 0 bases, with 22 bases separating them.

This chain uses TRBV6-1 with TRBJ2-3; 7 positions agree with TRBD1. Germline values: CDR1 MNHNS, CDR2 SASEGT. The CDR3 covers 13 residues. The junction had 2 bases not matched to a gene; V was cut back by 4 bases and J by 4 bases. The CDR3 protein is CASSGQGSDTQYF. The CDR3 DNA follows: TGTGCCAGCAGTGGACAGGGCTCAGATACGCAGTATTTT.

V is TRBV7-9 and J is TRBJ2-1; 7 positions agree with TRBD2. Germline lookup yields CDR1 SEHNR and CDR2 FQNEAQ (reference sequence). The CDR3 covers 15 residues. With 2 bases clipped from V and 9 bases from J, the junction kept 10 bases outside the gene matches. CDR3 sequence: CASSLSETSRSEQFF. The CDR3 nucleotides read TGTGCCAGCAGCTTAAGTGAGACTAGCCGGTCTGAGCAGTTCTTC.

V is TRBV2 and J is TRBJ2-2; TRBD1 matches at 8 bases. The CDR3 contains 20 residues. The V gene's germline CDR1 is SNHLY and CDR2 FYNNEI. Losses at the gene ends were 2 bases for V and 2 bases for J; bases not matched to a gene: 16. In DNA form, the CDR3 reads TGTGCCAGCAGTGAACATCTATCCCCGGACAGGGTGAAAAACACCGGGGAGCTGTTTTTT. Residues: CASSEHLSPDRVKNTGELFF.

This clone has a handful of counts. This chain links TRBV30 with TRBJ2-1; D call uncertain. CDR1 and CDR2 (germline): GTSNPN, SVGIG (reference sequence). The CDR3 is 15 residues long. V shed 6 bases and J shed 0 bases, with 15 bases lying between them. The CDR3 coding sequence is TGTGCCTGCCCCCCGGCGGCGAGCTCCTACAATGAGCAGTTCTTC. This gives the protein CACPPAASSYNEQFF.

In nucleotides, the CDR3 is TGCAGCGTCCCGGGACAGGGTGAGGGTGGCTACACCTTC. Translating it yields CSVPGQGEGGYTF. The rearrangement joins TRBV29-1 to TRBJ1-2; 9 positions match TRBD1. CDR1 is SQVTM and CDR2 is ANQGSEA in the germline V gene. This CDR3 is 13 amino acids long. Germline trimming cut 6 bases from V and 7 bases from J; bases unmatched to any gene: 9.

The J gene is TRBJ2-7, the V gene TRBV2; TRBD1 might be the D (6 bases). The V and J ends lost 9 bases and 2 bases respectively, with 17 bases between them. CDR1 is SNHLY, CDR2 FYNNEI, per germline. This CDR3 spans 14 amino acids. Here the CDR3 reads CASTPGQLAYEQYF. For the CDR3, the DNA is TGTGCCAGTACTCCGGGACAACTAGCCTACGAGCAGTACTTC.

The chain uses TRBV6-1 and TRBJ2-7, with 10 bases aligning to TRBD1. With V trimmed by 2 bases and J by 3 bases, 10 bases remained unmatched. The CDR3 runs 17 residues. Germline loops: CDR1 MNHNS, CDR2 SASEGT. As DNA, the CDR3 is TGTGCCAGCAGTGAATTCCCGGACAGGGGGGTTGGCTACGAGCAGTACTTC. Translation: CASSEFPDRGVGYEQYF.

As for this clone: Other nucleotide sequences from this sample produce the same CDR3. The J gene is TRBJ1-2, the V gene TRBV7-9, with D perhaps TRBD1 (5 bases). V was pared by 1 base and J by 7 bases, with 7 bases between. This CDR3 is 12 amino acids long. Germline CDR1 SEHNR, CDR2 FQNEAQ (reference sequence). The CDR3 loop is CASSLGGLGYTF. DNA for the CDR3: TGTGCCAGCAGCTTAGGGGGCCTTGGCTACACCTTC.

This clone came up once. This chain uses TRBV2 with TRBJ2-7; D may be TRBD2 (6 bases). V dropped 5 bases and J dropped 2 bases, with 16 bases sitting between them. Germline V lookup: CDR1 SNHLY, CDR2 FYNNEI. The CDR3 sequence is 15 residues long. CDR3 in amino acids: CASSSGTYRPYEQYF. In nucleotides, the CDR3 is TGTGCCAGCAGTTCCGGGACTTACAGACCCTACGAGCAGTACTTC.

This clone showed up just a few times. J is TRBJ1-1 and V is TRBV7-9; the D gene is possibly TRBD1 (5 bases). Looked up from germline, CDR1 is SEHNR and CDR2 is FQNEAQ (reference sequence). The CDR3 has 12 residues. Here the CDR3 DNA reads TGTGCAGCTATCGGGGGGAACACTGAAGCTTTCTTT. Encoded protein: CAAIGGNTEAFF.

The V call is TRBV4-1, the J call TRBJ1-1; D call uncertain. This CDR3 region has 13 residues. V gave up 1 base and J gave up 4 bases, with 7 bases separating them. Germline V lookup: CDR1 MGHRA, CDR2 YSYEKL. CDR3 region: CASSQAGVTEAFF. CDR3 nucleotide sequence: TGCGCCAGCAGCCAAGCAGGAGTCACTGAAGCTTTCTTT.

The chain recombines TRBV2 with TRBJ2-5; the match to TRBD1 covers 8 bases. The CDR3 has 16 residues. Germline V gene data show CDR1 as SNHLY and CDR2 as FYNNEI. Trimming removed 6 bases from V and 4 bases from J; junction bases left unmatched: 13. DNA of the CDR3: TGTGCCAGCAGGACAGGGGTGGGGGGCCCAGGAGAGACCCAGTACTTC. It encodes CASRTGVGGPGETQYF.